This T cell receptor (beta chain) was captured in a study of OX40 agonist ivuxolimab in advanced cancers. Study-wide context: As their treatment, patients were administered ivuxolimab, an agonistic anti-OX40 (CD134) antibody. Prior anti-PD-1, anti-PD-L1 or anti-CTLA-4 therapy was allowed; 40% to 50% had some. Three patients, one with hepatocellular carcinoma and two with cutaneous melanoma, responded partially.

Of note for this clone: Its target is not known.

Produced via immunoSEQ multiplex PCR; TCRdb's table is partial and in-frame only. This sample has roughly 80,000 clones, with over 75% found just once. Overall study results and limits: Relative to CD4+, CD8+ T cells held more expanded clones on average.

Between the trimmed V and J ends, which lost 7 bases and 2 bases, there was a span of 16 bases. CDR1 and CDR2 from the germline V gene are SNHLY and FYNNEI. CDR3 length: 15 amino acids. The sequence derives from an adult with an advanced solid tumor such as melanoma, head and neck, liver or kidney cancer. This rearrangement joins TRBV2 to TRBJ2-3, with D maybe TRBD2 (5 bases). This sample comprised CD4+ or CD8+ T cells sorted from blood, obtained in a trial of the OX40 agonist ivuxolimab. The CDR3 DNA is TGTGCCAGCAAACCCCCGGGGAGCTTCACAGATACGCAGTATTTT. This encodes CASKPPGSFTDTQYF.